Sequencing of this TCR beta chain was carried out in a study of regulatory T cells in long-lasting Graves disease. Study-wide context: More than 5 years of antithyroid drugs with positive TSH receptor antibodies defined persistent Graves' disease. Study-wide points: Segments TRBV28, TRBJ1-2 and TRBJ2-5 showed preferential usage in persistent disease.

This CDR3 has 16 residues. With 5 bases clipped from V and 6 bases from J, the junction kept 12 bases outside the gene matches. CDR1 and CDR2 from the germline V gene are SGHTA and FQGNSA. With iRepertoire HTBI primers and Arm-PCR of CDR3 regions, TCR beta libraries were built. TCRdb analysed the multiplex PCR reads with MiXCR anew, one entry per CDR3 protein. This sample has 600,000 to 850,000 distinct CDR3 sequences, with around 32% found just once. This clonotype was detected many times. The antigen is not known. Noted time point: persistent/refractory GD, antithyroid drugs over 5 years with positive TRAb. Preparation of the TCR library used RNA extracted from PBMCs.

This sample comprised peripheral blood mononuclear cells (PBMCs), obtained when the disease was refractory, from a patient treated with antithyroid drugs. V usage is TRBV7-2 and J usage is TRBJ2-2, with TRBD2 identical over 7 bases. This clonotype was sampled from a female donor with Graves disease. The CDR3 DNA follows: TGTGCCAGCAGCCCCCCAGCTAGCGGCCATCCCGGGGAGCTGTTTTTT. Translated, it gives CASSPPASGHPGELFF.